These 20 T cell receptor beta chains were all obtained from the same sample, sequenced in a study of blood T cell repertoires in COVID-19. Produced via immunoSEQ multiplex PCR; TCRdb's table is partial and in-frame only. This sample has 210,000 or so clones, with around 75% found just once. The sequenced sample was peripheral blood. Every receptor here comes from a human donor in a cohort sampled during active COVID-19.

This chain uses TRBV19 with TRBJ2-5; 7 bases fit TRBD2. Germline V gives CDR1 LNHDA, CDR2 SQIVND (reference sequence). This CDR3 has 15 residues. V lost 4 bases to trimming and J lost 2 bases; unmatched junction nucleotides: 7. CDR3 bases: TGTGCCAGTAGTAAACTAGCGCTAGGTCAAGAGACCCAGTACTTC. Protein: CASSKLALGQETQYF.

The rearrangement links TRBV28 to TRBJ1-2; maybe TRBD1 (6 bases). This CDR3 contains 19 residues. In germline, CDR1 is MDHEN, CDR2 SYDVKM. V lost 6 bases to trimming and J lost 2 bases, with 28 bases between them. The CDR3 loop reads CASSRSNPRVGQTNYGYTF. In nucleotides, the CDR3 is TGTGCCAGCAGCCGCTCAAACCCCAGGGTCGGACAGACAAACTATGGCTACACCTTC.

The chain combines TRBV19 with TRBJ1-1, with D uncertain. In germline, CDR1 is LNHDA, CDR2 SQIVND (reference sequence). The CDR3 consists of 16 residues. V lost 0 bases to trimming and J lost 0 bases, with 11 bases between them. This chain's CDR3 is CASSIDLRRMNTEAFF. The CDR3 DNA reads TGTGCCAGTAGTATAGATCTAAGGCGGATGAACACTGAAGCTTTCTTT.

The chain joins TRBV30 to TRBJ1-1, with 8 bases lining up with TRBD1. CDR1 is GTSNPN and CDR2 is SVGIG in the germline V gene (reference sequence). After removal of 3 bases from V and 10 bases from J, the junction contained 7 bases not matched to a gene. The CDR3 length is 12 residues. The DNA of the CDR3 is TGTGCCTGGAGGAACGGACAGGGATCAGCTTTCTTT. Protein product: CAWRNGQGSAFF.

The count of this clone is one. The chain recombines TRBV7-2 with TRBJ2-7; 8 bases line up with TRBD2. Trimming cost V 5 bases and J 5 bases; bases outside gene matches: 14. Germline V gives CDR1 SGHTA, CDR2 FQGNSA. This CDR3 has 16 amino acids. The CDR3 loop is CASSLRAGLAANEQYF. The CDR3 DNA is TGTGCCAGCAGCCTAAGGGCCGGACTAGCCGCCAACGAGCAGTACTTC.

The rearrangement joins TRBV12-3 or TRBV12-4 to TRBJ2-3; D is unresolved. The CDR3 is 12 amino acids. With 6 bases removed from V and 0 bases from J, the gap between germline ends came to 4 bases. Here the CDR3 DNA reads TGTGCCAGCAGCACTAGCACAGATACGCAGTATTTT. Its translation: CASSTSTDTQYF.

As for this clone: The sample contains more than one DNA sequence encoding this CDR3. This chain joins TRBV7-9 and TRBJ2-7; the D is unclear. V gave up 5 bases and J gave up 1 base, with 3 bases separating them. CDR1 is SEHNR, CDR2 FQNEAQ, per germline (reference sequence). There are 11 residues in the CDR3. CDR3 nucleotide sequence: TGTGCCAGCAGCCCGTCCTACGAGCAGTACTTC. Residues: CASSPSYEQYF.

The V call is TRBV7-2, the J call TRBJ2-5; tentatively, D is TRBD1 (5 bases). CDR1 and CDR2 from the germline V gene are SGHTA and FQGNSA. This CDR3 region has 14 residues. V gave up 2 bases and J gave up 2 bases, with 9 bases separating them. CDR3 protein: CASSLQGRQETQYF. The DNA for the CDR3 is TGTGCCAGCAGCTTACAGGGAAGACAAGAGACCCAGTACTTC. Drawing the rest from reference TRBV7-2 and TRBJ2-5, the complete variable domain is GAGVSQSPSNKVTEKGKDVELRCDPISGHTALYWYRQSLGQGLEFLIYFQGNSAPDKSGLPSDRFSAERTGGSVSTLTIQRTQQEDSAVYLCASSLQGRQETQYFGPGTRLLVL.

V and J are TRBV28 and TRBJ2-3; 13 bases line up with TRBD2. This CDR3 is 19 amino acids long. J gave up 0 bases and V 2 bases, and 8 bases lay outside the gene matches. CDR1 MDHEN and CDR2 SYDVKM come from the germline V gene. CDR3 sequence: CASSLVYGTSGTSTDTQYF. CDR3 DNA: TGTGCCAGCAGTTTAGTATATGGGACTAGCGGGACTAGCACAGATACGCAGTATTTT.

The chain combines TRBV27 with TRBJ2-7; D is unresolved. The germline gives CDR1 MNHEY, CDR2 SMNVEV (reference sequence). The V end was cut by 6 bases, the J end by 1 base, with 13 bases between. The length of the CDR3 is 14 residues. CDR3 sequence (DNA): TGTGCCAGCAGCCCTAGTCCCGGGTCCTACGAGCAGTACTTC. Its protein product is CASSPSPGSYEQYF.

The CDR3 reads CATLGNTEAFF. The CDR3 bases are TGTGCCACCCTAGGGAACACTGAAGCTTTCTTT. The V gene is TRBV28, the J gene TRBJ1-1; D is ambiguous. The CDR3 length is 11 residues. In germline, CDR1 is MDHEN, CDR2 SYDVKM. V was clipped by 10 bases and J by 1 base, with 7 bases between them. Drawing the rest from reference TRBV28 and TRBJ1-1, the complete variable domain is DVKVTQSSRYLVKRTGEKVFLECVQDMDHENMFWYRQDPGLGLRLIYFSYDVKMKEKGDIPEGYSVSREKKERFSLILESASTNQTSMYLCATLGNTEAFFGQGTRLTVV.

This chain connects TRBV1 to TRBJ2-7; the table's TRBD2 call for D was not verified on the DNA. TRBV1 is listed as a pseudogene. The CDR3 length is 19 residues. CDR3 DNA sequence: TGCACCAGCAGCCAAGATACGCTTCAGGGGAGCGGGAGCAGCTACGAGCAGTACTTC. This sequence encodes CTSSQDTLQGSGSSYEQYF.

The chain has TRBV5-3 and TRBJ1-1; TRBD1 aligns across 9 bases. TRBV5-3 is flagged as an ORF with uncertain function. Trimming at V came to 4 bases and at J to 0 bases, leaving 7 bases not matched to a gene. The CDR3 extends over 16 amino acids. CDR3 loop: CARSRPGTGLNTEAFF. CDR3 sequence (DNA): TGTGCCAGAAGCCGTCCCGGGACAGGGTTGAACACTGAAGCTTTCTTT.

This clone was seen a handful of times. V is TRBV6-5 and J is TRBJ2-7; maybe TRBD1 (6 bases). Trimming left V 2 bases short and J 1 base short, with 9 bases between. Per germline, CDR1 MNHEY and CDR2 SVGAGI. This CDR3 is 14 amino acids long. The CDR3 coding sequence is TGTGCCAGCAGTTACGGGACACGATCCTACGAGCAGTACTTC. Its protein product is CASSYGTRSYEQYF.

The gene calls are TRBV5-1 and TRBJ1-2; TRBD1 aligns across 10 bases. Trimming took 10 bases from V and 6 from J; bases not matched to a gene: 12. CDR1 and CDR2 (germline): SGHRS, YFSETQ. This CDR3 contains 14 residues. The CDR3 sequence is CAGGTGTGEDGYTF. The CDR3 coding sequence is TGCGCCGGTGGTACCGGGACAGGGGAAGATGGCTACACCTTC.

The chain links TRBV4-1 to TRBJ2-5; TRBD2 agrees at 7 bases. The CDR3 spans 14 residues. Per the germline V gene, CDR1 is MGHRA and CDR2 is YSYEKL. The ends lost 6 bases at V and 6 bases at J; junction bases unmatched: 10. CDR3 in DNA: TGCGCCAGCAGGCTCGGACTAGGAGGGAAGACCCAGTACTTC. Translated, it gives CASRLGLGGKTQYF.

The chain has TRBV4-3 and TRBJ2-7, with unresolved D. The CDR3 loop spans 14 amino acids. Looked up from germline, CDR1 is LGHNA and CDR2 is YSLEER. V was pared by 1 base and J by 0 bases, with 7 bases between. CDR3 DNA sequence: TGCGCCAGCAGCCAAGTACCAGTCTCCTACGAGCAGTACTTC. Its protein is CASSQVPVSYEQYF.

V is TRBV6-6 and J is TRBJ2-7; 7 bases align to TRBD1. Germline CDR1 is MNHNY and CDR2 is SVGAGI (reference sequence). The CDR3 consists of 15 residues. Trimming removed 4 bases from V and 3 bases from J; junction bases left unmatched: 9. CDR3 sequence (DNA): TGTGCCAGCAGTTCCATCCCAGGGACAGACTACGAGCAGTACTTC. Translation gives CASSSIPGTDYEQYF.

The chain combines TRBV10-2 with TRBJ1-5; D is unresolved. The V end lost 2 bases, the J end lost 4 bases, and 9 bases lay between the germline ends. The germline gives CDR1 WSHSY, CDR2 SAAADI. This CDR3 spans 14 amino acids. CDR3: CASSETGFNQPQHF. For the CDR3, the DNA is TGCGCCAGCAGTGAGACCGGGTTTAATCAGCCCCAGCATTTT.

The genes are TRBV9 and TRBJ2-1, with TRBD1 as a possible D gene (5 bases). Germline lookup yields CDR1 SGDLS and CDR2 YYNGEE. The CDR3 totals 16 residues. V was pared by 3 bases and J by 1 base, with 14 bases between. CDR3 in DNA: TGTGCCAGCAGCGCTCCGCAGGGTTCTTCCTACAATGAGCAGTTCTTC. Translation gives CASSAPQGSSYNEQFF. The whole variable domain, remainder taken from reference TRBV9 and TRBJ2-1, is DSGVTQTPKHLITATGQRVTLRCSPRSGDLSVYWYQQSLDQGLQFLIQYYNGEERAKGNILERFSAQQFPDLHSELNLSSLELGDSALYFCASSAPQGSSYNEQFFGPGTRLTVL.